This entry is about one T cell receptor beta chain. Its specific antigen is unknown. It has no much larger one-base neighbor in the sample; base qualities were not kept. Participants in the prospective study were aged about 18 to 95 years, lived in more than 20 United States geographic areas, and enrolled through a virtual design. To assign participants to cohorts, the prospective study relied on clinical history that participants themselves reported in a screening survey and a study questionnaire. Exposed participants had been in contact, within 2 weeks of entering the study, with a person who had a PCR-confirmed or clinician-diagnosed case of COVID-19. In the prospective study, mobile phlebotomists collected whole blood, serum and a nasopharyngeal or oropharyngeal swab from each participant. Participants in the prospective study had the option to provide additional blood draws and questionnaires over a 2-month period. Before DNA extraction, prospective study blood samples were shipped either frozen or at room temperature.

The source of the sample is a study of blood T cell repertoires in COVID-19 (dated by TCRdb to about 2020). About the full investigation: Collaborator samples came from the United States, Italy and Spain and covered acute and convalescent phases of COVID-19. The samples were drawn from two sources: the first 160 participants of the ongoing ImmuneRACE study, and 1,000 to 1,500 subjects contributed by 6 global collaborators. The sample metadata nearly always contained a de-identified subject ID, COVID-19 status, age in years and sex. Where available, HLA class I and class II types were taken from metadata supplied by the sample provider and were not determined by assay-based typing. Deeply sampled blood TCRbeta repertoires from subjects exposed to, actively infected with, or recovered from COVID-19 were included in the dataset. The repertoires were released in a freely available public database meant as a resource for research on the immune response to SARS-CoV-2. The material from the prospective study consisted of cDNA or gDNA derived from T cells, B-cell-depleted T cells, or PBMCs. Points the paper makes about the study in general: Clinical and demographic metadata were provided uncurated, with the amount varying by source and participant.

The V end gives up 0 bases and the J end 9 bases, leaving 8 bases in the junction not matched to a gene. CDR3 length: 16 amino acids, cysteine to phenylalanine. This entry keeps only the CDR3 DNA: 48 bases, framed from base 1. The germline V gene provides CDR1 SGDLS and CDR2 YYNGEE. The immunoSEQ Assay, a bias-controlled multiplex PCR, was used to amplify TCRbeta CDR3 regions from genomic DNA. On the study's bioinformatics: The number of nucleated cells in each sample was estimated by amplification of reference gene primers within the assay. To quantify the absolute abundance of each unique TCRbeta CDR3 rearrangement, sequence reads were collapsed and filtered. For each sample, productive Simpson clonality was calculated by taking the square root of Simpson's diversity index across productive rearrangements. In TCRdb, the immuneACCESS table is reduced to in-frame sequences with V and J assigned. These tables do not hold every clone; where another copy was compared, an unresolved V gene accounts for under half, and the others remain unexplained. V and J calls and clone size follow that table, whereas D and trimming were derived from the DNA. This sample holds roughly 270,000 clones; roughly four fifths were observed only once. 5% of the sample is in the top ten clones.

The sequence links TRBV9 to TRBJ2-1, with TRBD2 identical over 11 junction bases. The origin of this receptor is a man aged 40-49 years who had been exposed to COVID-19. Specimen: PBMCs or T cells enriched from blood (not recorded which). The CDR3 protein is CASSVGVGLAGVEQFF. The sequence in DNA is TGTGCCAGCAGCGTAGGTGTAGGACTAGCGGGTGTTGAGCAGTTCTTC.